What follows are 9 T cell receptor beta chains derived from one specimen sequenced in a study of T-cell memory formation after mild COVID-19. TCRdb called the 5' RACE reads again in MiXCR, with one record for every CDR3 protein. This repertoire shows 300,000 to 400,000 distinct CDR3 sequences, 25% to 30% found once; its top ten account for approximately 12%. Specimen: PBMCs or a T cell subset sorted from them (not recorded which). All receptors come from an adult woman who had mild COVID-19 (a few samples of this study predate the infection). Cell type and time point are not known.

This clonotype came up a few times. The DNA for the CDR3 is TGCGCCAGCAGCCAAGATTCAGAAACGATAGCCTACAATGAGCAGTTCTTC. It specifies CASSQDSETIAYNEQFF. The J gene is TRBJ2-1, the V gene TRBV4-1, with D uncertain. Germline V lookup: CDR1 MGHRA, CDR2 YSYEKL. The CDR3 extends over 17 amino acids. The V end lost 0 bases, the J end lost 2 bases, and 14 bases lay between the germline ends.

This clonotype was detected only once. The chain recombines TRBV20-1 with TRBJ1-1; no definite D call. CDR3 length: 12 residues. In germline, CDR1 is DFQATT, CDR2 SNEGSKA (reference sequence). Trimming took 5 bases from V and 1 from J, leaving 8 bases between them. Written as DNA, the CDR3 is TGCAGTGCTGCCCTCTCGAACACTGAAGCTTTCTTT. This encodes CSAALSNTEAFF.

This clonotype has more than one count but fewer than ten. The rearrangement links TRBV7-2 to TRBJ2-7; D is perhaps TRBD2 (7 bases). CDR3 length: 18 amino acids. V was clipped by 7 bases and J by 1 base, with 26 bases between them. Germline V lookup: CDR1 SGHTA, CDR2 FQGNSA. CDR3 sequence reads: CASTLLWGGQSFSYEQYF. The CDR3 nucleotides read TGTGCCAGCACCCTATTGTGGGGGGGACAAAGTTTTTCCTACGAGCAGTACTTC.

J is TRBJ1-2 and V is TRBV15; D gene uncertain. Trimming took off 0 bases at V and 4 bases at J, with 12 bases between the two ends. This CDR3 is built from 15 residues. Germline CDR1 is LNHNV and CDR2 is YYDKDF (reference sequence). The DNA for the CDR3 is TGTGCCACCAGCAGAGATGCCGTATGGGGCTATGGCTACACCTTC. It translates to CATSRDAVWGYGYTF.

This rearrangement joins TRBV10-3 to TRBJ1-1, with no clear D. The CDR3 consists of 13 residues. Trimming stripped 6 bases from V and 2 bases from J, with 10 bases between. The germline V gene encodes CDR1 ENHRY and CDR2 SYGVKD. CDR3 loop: CAISAGYNTEAFF. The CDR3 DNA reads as TGTGCCATCAGCGCCGGGTATAACACTGAAGCTTTCTTT.

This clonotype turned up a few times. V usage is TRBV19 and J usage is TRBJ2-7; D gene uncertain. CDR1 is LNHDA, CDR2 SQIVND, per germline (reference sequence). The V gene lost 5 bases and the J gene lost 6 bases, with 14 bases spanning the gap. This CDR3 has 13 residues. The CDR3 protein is CASSGQILSEQYF. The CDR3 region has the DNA TGTGCCAGTAGTGGGCAGATCTTGTCCGAGCAGTACTTC.

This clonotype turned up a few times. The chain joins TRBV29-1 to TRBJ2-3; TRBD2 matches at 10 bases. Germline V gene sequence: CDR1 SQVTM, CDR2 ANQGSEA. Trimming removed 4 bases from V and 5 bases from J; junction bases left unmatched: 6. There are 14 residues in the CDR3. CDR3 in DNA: TGCAGCGTTGTGGTTCTAGCGGGAGAAGATACGCAGTATTTT. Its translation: CSVVVLAGEDTQYF.

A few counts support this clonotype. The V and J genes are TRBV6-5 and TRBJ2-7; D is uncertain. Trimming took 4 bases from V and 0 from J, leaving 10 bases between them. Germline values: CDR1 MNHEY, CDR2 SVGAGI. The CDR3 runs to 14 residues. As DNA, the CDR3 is TGTGCCAGCAGTTTGGATTTAAGCTCCTACGAGCAGTACTTC. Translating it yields CASSLDLSSYEQYF.

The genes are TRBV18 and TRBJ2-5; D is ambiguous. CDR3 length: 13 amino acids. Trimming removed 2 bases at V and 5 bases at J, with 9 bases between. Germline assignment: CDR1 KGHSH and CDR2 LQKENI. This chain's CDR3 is CASSPVSSETQYF. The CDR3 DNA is TGTGCCAGCTCACCAGTTAGTTCGGAGACCCAGTACTTC.